This TCR beta chain is from a study of blood T cell repertoires in COVID-19. Study-wide background: There were acute and convalescent COVID-19 samples, and they came from the United States, Italy and Spain. Nucleic acid was either cDNA or gDNA, and it came from T cells, B-cell-depleted T cells, or PBMCs.

Germline values: CDR1 MNHNY, CDR2 SVGAGI (reference sequence). This CDR3 contains 14 residues. Trimming pared 4 bases from V and 0 bases from J, leaving 10 bases between. In the source study's methods: Estimation of nucleated cell counts relied on the amplification of reference gene primers. Sequencing used immunoSEQ multiplex PCR; TCRdb keeps in-frame clones, though not all of them. V and J calls and clone size are as listed in that table; D and trimming were resolved from the DNA. Among almost 350,000 clones listed, approximately 89% were seen once. This clone was seen more than once but under ten times. The Seattle patients joined while their infection was active and were tracked longitudinally afterward.

This clonotype originated in an older woman with COVID-19, enrolled during active disease. The sample was peripheral blood. The chain employs TRBV6-6 and TRBJ2-7; D gene unclear. The CDR3 loop is CASSLPASSYEQYF. CDR3 in DNA: TGTGCCAGCAGTTTACCAGCTAGCTCCTACGAGCAGTACTTC.